One T cell receptor (beta chain) is described in this entry. The table lists this clonotype with many counts. The antigen this receptor binds is unknown. Base qualities are not at hand, and no much larger clone is one base apart. The data were taken from a study of neurological immune-mediated disorders (dated by TCRdb to between 2018 and 2021). Regarding the research as a whole: Of the roughly 34 multiple sclerosis patients, approximately 30 had relapsing-remitting MS and 3 had secondary progressive MS. Of the 65 to 70 subjects in the cohort, about 14 were HAM/TSP patients, about 34 were multiple sclerosis patients, and about 20 were healthy controls. The approximately 100 TCR-beta libraries included longitudinal samples, technical triplicates and paired sorted CD4+ and CD8+ T-cell subsets alongside PBMC samples. Using UMI-based sequencing, the study compared peripheral blood TCR-beta repertoires from patients with HTLV-I-associated myelopathy (HAM/TSP), patients with multiple sclerosis, and healthy controls. General findings and caveats noted by the study authors: No association of the MS cluster with clinical or MRI features was observed, and the need for larger cohorts was stated by the authors. Expanded clones from different subjects shared no identical CDR3 amino acid sequences, which suggests that TCR-beta repertoires were private in all groups. In a phylogenetic analysis, the repertoires of 18 out of 34 MS patients fell into a single cluster of related CDR3 sequences, pointing to a possible signature at the repertoire level. TCR clonal expansion was highest in HAM/TSP patients and lowest in MS patients, with MS patients falling below even healthy controls.

For unsorted PBMC libraries, 2 million PBMCs were used after storage in RNAlater at -80 degrees C until RNA extraction. Multiple sclerosis patients were enrolled in a US clinical protocol under which disease progression was evaluated by magnetic resonance imaging. PBMCs were separated from peripheral blood using Ficoll-Hypaque density gradient centrifugation and then cryopreserved in liquid nitrogen. cDNA was synthesized by template-switch 5'RACE using a primer carrying a 10-nucleotide random unique molecular identifier by which each TCR transcript was tagged. Every sequencing run covered 15-18 subjects and yielded more than 170 million TCR-beta sequences. The RNeasy kit was used for extraction of total RNA. The KAPA Real-time Library Amplification kit was used to amplify TCR-beta VDJ regions with primers for the TCR constant region and the 5'RACE anchor. A first PCR added sample indexes and Illumina adaptors, and a second PCR then raised library yield. After purification with Ampure beads, the TCR product of roughly 650 bp was size-selected on a 2% E-gel SizeSelection system. Before pooling, library quality was assessed on a Bioanalyzer, concentration was determined with Qubit, and library quantification was performed with the Kapa Library Quantification kit. An Illumina HiSeq 2500 sequenced the libraries paired-end 2 x 150 bp. To increase sequence diversity, roughly 24-32% phiX was spiked into each library pool. In the paper's pipeline: The quality-filtered reads were processed with the UMI-based MiGEC pipeline, whose error correction step removed more than 75% of the raw TCR sequences. IMGT germline references were used for alignment of VDJ genes, and clonotypes were defined by a unique CDR3 amino acid sequence together with V-J genes. Clonal expansion, Shannon diversity, and CDR3 relatedness (CalcPairwiseDistances, ClusterSamples) were evaluated with VDJtools, and phylogenetic trees were built with CLCbio workbench. A clone was classed as expanded if it had 8 or more unique UMIs, a cutoff based on coefficient-of-variation modelling across technical triplicates. TCRdb trimmed public reads at Q25 via fastp, called clones via MiXCR and kept in-frame beta chains. Duplicate CDR3 protein sequences are folded into a single record with the most common DNA and genes. These V and J calls originate from TCRdb's pipeline instead of the authors' own analysis. The sample table lists 45,000 to 55,000 distinct CDR3 sequences, around 3.5% of them with a count of one. Roughly 7.1% of the sample rests with the top ten.

The clonotype comes from a man in his 60s with multiple sclerosis. The sequenced material came from PBMCs.

The DNA reads TGTGCCAGCAGTGAACAGGCTCAGCCCCAGCATTTT. Protein translation: CASSEQAQPQHF. This receptor chain uses TRBV6-1 and TRBJ1-5; the D gene is unclear. As encoded in the germline V gene, CDR1 is MNHNS while CDR2 is SASEGT. There are 12 amino acids in the CDR3, from cysteine to phenylalanine inclusive. The sequence is cut down to CDR3 DNA, 36 bases in frame from base 1. Cut back by 2 bases and 6 bases, the V and J ends lie 5 bases apart.